A single sample is the source of the 27 T cell receptor beta chains below, sequenced in a study of human T cells and chemical hapten exposure. MiXCR, applied by TCRdb to the RACE reads, yields one record per CDR3 protein. The sample includes 80,000 to 95,000 distinct CDR3 sequences, 8% to 10% of them seen just once. As for time point: pre-sensitization, week 0. Indicated treatment: therapeutic diphenylcyclopropenone sensitization with weekly scalp DPC. The specimen comprised whole blood, sampled in connection with sensitization to the hapten diphenylcyclopropenone (DPC). Receptor source: a woman between 40 and 55 years old with alopecia areata. Some clones in this sample may be carry-over from other donors' samples.

CDR3 nucleotide sequence: TGCAGTGCTAGTTGGGGCCAGATGAACACTGAAGCTTTCTTT. The encoded protein is CSASWGQMNTEAFF. This chain joins TRBV20-1 and TRBJ1-1, with a tentative D call TRBD1 (5 bases). V lost 3 bases, J lost 0 bases, and 11 bases lay in between. The CDR3 loop spans 14 amino acids. The V gene's germline CDR1 is DFQATT and CDR2 SNEGSKA (reference sequence).

This clonotype was recorded many times. V and J are TRBV28 and TRBJ1-2; D unclear. Trimming stripped 8 bases from V and 7 bases from J, with 8 bases between. The CDR3 extends over 10 amino acids. Germline CDR1 is MDHEN and CDR2 is SYDVKM. The CDR3 coding sequence is TGTGCCAGCGCATCGATTGGCTACACCTTC. It encodes CASASIGYTF.

The CDR3 reads CSARGGTGVEKLFF. In DNA, the CDR3 is TGCAGTGCTAGAGGTGGGACCGGGGTGGAAAAACTGTTTTTT. The chain joins TRBV20-1 to TRBJ1-4, with D maybe TRBD1 (5 bases). The CDR3 is 14 amino acids. V was trimmed by 1 base and J by 8 bases, leaving 14 bases between them. The germline gives CDR1 DFQATT, CDR2 SNEGSKA (reference sequence).

This clonotype showed up many times. The genes are TRBV6-5 and TRBJ2-7; D is perhaps TRBD1 (6 bases). CDR1 is MNHEY and CDR2 is SVGAGI in the germline V gene. The CDR3 extends over 14 amino acids. V was shortened by 0 bases and J by 4 bases, with 10 bases between the two germline ends. The CDR3 sequence: CASSYSRTGYEQYF. CDR3 in DNA: TGTGCCAGCAGTTACTCCAGAACAGGGTACGAGCAGTACTTC.

The chain uses TRBV20-1 and TRBJ1-2, with no clear D. With 6 bases removed from V and 0 bases from J, the gap between germline ends came to 2 bases. CDR3 size: 10 residues. From germline, CDR1 is DFQATT and CDR2 SNEGSKA (reference sequence). The CDR3 sequence: CSAPNYGYTF. CDR3 bases: TGCAGTGCCCCTAACTATGGCTACACCTTC.

The chain couples TRBV10-3 to TRBJ2-7; the D call may be TRBD1 or TRBD2 (5 bases each). This CDR3 is 15 amino acids long. Deletions cut 0 bases from V and 1 base from J, with 10 bases between. CDR1 and CDR2 (germline): ENHRY, SYGVKD. Written as DNA, the CDR3 is TGTGCCATCAGTGAGTCTGGGACCCCTTCCTACGAGCAGTACTTC. This translates into CAISESGTPSYEQYF.

This clonotype was recorded at least ten times. The junction shows a germline mismatch at one end, possibly a read error. The chain carries TRBV11-2 and TRBJ1-6; 8 nucleotides agree with TRBD1. The length of the CDR3 is 15 residues. CDR1 is SGHAT and CDR2 is FQNNGV in the germline V gene. CDR3 bases: TGCCCCAGCAGCCCTTCGACAGGGGCTCGGTCACCCCTCCACTTT. Translated: CPSSPSTGARSPLHF.

This clonotype was observed a few times. The J gene is TRBJ2-2, the V gene TRBV28, with TRBD1 matching over 7 bases. The CDR3 consists of 15 residues. V was clipped by 2 bases and J by 1 base; unmatched bases: 1. The germline V gene has CDR1 MDHEN and CDR2 SYDVKM. CDR3 sequence (DNA): TGTGCCAGCAGTTTAGCAGGGGGGAACACCGGGGAGCTGTTTTTT. It yields the protein CASSLAGGNTGELFF.

This clonotype was observed at least ten times. The V and J genes are TRBV2 and TRBJ2-2, with D possibly matching TRBD1 (6 bases). CDR1 is SNHLY and CDR2 is FYNNEI in the germline V gene. The CDR3 is 15 amino acids. V lost 5 bases, J lost 7 bases, and 17 bases lay in between. CDR3 bases: TGTGCCAGCAGTTACTATCGGCAGGGGAGCGGGGAGCTGTTTTTT. Encoded protein: CASSYYRQGSGELFF.

The chain has TRBV9 and TRBJ2-2; D may be TRBD1 (5 bases). The V gene lost 4 bases and the J gene lost 3 bases, with 13 bases spanning the gap. CDR3 size: 15 residues. Germline CDR1 is SGDLS and CDR2 is YYNGEE. The CDR3: CASSLRQLDTGELFF. The CDR3 DNA follows: TGTGCCAGCAGCTTACGACAGCTCGACACCGGGGAGCTGTTTTTT. The whole variable domain, filled in from reference TRBV9 and TRBJ2-2, reads DSGVTQTPKHLITATGQRVTLRCSPRSGDLSVYWYQQSLDQGLQFLIQYYNGEERAKGNILERFSAQQFPDLHSELNLSSLELGDSALYFCASSLRQLDTGELFFGEGSRLTVL.

The rearrangement links TRBV7-3 to TRBJ2-2; perhaps TRBD1 as D (5 bases). V lost 5 bases, J lost 4 bases, and 14 bases lay in between. Germline lookup yields CDR1 SGHTA and CDR2 FQGTGA. The CDR3 is 15 amino acids. CDR3: CASSPKPGATGELFF. In nucleotides, the CDR3 is TGTGCCAGCAGCCCAAAACCTGGGGCCACCGGGGAGCTGTTTTTT.

This clonotype was seen a few times. The chain links TRBV7-2 to TRBJ1-5; 7 bases line up with TRBD1. This CDR3 comprises 14 residues. V shed 5 bases, J shed 2 bases, and the junction held 3 bases outside the gene matches. CDR1 and CDR2 from the germline V gene are SGHTA and FQGNSA. CDR3 bases: TGTGCCAGCAGCCCGACAGGGCGCAATCAGCCCCAGCATTTT. Translated: CASSPTGRNQPQHF. The variable domain in full, with the rest retrieved from reference TRBV7-2 and TRBJ1-5, is GAGVSQSPSNKVTEKGKDVELRCDPISGHTALYWYRQSLGQGLEFLIYFQGNSAPDKSGLPSDRFSAERTGGSVSTLTIQRTQQEDSAVYLCASSPTGRNQPQHFGDGTRLSIL.

This clonotype occurred many times. The rearrangement uses TRBV4-3 and TRBJ1-2; D remains unclear. The CDR3 loop spans 14 amino acids. The germline V gene has CDR1 LGHNA and CDR2 YSLEER. V gave up 0 bases and J gave up 4 bases, with 9 bases separating them. The CDR3: CASSQDLAVYGYTF. CDR3 nucleotide sequence: TGCGCCAGCAGCCAAGATCTAGCTGTCTATGGCTACACCTTC.

The J gene is TRBJ2-7, the V gene TRBV4-2; 9 bases are a match to TRBD1. Trimming cost V 4 bases and J 3 bases; bases outside gene matches: 7. Germline V gene lookup returns CDR1 LGHNA and CDR2 YNFKEQ. This CDR3 comprises 15 residues. The CDR3 nucleotides read TGTGCCAGCAGCCCCCCCCGGACAGGGGTCTACGAGCAGTACTTC. Its translation is CASSPPRTGVYEQYF.

At least ten counts were recorded for this clonotype. This chain uses TRBV10-3 with TRBJ2-3; 7 bases line up with TRBD2. The V gene end was trimmed by 6 bases and the J gene end by 2 bases; junction bases not matched to a gene: 5. CDR3 length: 14 amino acids. Germline V gene lookup returns CDR1 ENHRY and CDR2 SYGVKD. CDR3 residues: CAIRGAGPTDTQYF. The CDR3 nucleotides are TGTGCCATCAGGGGAGCGGGGCCCACAGATACGCAGTATTTT.

This clonotype appeared a few times. The gene calls are TRBV29-1 and TRBJ1-1; D unclear. The V end lost 6 bases, the J end lost 0 bases, and 14 bases lay between the germline ends. Germline V gene data show CDR1 as SQVTM and CDR2 as ANQGSEA. The length of the CDR3 is 14 residues. The CDR3 DNA reads as TGCAGCGTGCCCCCGGAACAAATGAACACTGAAGCTTTCTTT. Translation gives CSVPPEQMNTEAFF.

This clonotype was picked up a small number of times. This chain connects TRBV4-2 to TRBJ1-5, with D maybe TRBD1 (5 bases). V lost 0 bases, J lost 5 bases, and 11 bases lay in between. The germline CDR1 and CDR2 sequences are LGHNA and YNFKEQ. The CDR3 spans 15 residues. CDR3 region: CASSQDGTGDQPQHF. The CDR3 DNA reads TGTGCCAGCAGCCAAGATGGGACGGGGGATCAGCCCCAGCATTTT.

V usage is TRBV12-3 or TRBV12-4 and J usage is TRBJ2-6, with a possible D match to TRBD1 (6 bases). CDR3 size: 15 residues. V lost 8 bases and J lost 0, with 11 bases in between. CDR3 DNA sequence: TGTGCCAGCGGGACAAGCCTCTCTGGGGCCAACGTCCTGACTTTC. It encodes CASGTSLSGANVLTF.

This clonotype appeared many times. This rearrangement joins TRBV3-1 to TRBJ2-7; maybe TRBD2 (6 bases). V shed 4 bases and J shed 6 bases, with 19 bases lying between them. Germline CDR1 and CDR2: LGHDT and YNNKEL (reference sequence). This CDR3 is 15 amino acids long. CDR3 region: CASSPQDRRGGEQYF. The DNA for the CDR3 is TGTGCCAGCAGCCCGCAGGACCGGCGGGGAGGCGAGCAGTACTTC.

This clonotype was observed at least ten times. The V call is TRBV30, the J call TRBJ2-1; 7 nucleotides align to TRBD2. Germline V gives CDR1 GTSNPN, CDR2 SVGIG (reference sequence). The CDR3 extends over 15 amino acids. Trimming took 0 bases from V and 0 from J; bases not matched to a gene: 2. CDR3 residues: CAWSVRTSSYNEQFF. CDR3 bases: TGTGCCTGGAGTGTACGGACTAGCTCCTACAATGAGCAGTTCTTC.

For this clonotype: A clone one base away is much larger, so this may be a read error. This chain links TRBV28 with TRBJ2-2, with TRBD2 matching over 8 bases. Per germline, CDR1 MDHEN and CDR2 SYDVKM. The CDR3 consists of 14 residues. The CDR3 DNA reads as TGTGCCAGCAGTTTGGGGACTAGACCCGGGGAGCTGGTTTTT. This sequence encodes CASSLGTRPGELVF.

The V and J genes are TRBV5-6 and TRBJ2-3; 13 bases map to TRBD2. This CDR3 region has 15 residues. Germline CDR1 SGHDT, CDR2 YYEEEE. V lost 4 bases to trimming and J lost 5 bases; unmatched junction nucleotides: 4. The CDR3 DNA is TGTGCCAGCAGCCCCTGGACTAGCGGGGGAGATACGCAGTATTTT. This encodes CASSPWTSGGDTQYF.

This clonotype was recorded many times. The chain is built from TRBV11-2 and TRBJ2-1; 7 bases fit TRBD2. The junction had 10 bases not matched to a gene; V was cut back by 2 bases and J by 9 bases. Germline lookup yields CDR1 SGHAT and CDR2 FQNNGV. The CDR3 consists of 15 residues. This CDR3 is CASSLSGAQMGEQFF. For the CDR3, the DNA is TGTGCCAGCAGCTTAAGCGGGGCCCAGATGGGTGAGCAGTTCTTC.

The V and J genes are TRBV4-1 and TRBJ1-1; tentatively, D is TRBD1 (5 bases). The V gene's germline CDR1 is MGHRA and CDR2 YSYEKL. Trimming left V 3 bases short and J 4 bases short, with 9 bases between. This CDR3 comprises 13 residues. The CDR3 DNA reads as TGCGCCAGCAGCCATTTCCAGGGCACTGAAGCTTTCTTT. Protein product: CASSHFQGTEAFF.

This clonotype was seen a few times. J is TRBJ1-1 and V is TRBV29-1; D not resolved. Germline-derived CDR1 and CDR2 are SQVTM and ANQGSEA. Trimming took off 6 bases at V and 4 bases at J, with 9 bases between the two ends. This CDR3 has 11 residues. Here the CDR3 reads CSVRVSTEAFF. CDR3 nucleotide sequence: TGCAGCGTAAGGGTGAGCACTGAAGCTTTCTTT.

This chain connects TRBV28 to TRBJ1-4; 10 bases agree with TRBD1. From germline, CDR1 is MDHEN and CDR2 SYDVKM. V dropped 5 bases and J dropped 6; count of bases not matched to a gene: 6. The CDR3 extends over 15 amino acids. CDR3 residues: CASSRVTGGYEKLFF. The CDR3 DNA sequence: TGTGCCAGCAGTAGGGTGACAGGGGGCTATGAAAAACTGTTTTTT. Using reference TRBV28 and TRBJ1-4 for the parts outside the CDR3, the full variable domain is DVKVTQSSRYLVKRTGEKVFLECVQDMDHENMFWYRQDPGLGLRLIYFSYDVKMKEKGDIPEGYSVSREKKERFSLILESASTNQTSMYLCASSRVTGGYEKLFFGSGTQLSVL.

This clonotype has more than one count but fewer than ten. The CDR3 sequence is CASSFLQGQSSYNEQFF. The CDR3 DNA is TGCGCCAGCAGCTTCTTACAGGGCCAGAGCTCCTACAATGAGCAGTTCTTC. The rearrangement uses TRBV5-1 and TRBJ2-1; maybe TRBD1 (6 bases). The V end lost 2 bases, the J end lost 0 bases, and 15 bases lay between the germline ends. The CDR3 sequence is 17 residues long. CDR1 SGHRS and CDR2 YFSETQ come from the germline V gene.